A selection of T cell receptor beta chains follows, all from one sample in a study of Graves' ophthalmopathy and Graves' hyperthyroidism. TCRdb reprocessed the multiplex PCR reads via MiXCR and lists one record per CDR3 protein. Among about 480,000 distinct CDR3 sequences, approximately 15% were seen once, and the ten largest hold roughly 10%. Sequencing used blood. The receptor source for this set is a woman younger than 45 with Graves' ophthalmopathy. The CDR3 runs from the conserved cysteine through the conserved F or W. D genes are given only for firm matches. Where a row states a size, it is once, few, many or the class of an expanded clone; other rows omit it.

clone_size cdr3_length j_call v_call d_call cdr3_nt cdr3_aa
NA 16 TRBJ1-1 TRBV12-3/TRBV12-4 NA TGTGCCAGCAGTCCCAATCGGGGGGGAGTGGGCACTGAAGCTTTCTTT CASSPNRGGVGTEAFF
many 14 TRBJ1-5 TRBV2 NA TGTGCCAGCAGTCCTCGGAGGACCGATCAGCCCCAGCATTTT CASSPRRTDQPQHF
NA 17 TRBJ2-7 TRBV28 TRBD2 TGTGCCAGCAGTTTTCTCTATCTCGCGGGAGGCAACTACGAGCAGTACTTC CASSFLYLAGGNYEQYF
NA 13 TRBJ1-1 TRBV28 NA TGTGCCAGCATCGCAGAAGTAGGGGGGCGGGCTTTCTTT CASIAEVGGRAFF
many 16 TRBJ2-5 TRBV28 TRBD2 TGTGCCAGCAGTTTTTGGTTGCGGGGGGGACAAGAGACCCAGTACTTC CASSFWLRGGQETQYF
many 13 TRBJ2-7 TRBV29-1 NA TGCAGCGTTGCCAACAGACTCGGGGCCGAGCAGTACTTC CSVANRLGAEQYF
many 16 TRBJ1-1 TRBV6-2/TRBV6-3 NA TGTGCCAGCAGTTACTTAGGGACATCCATGAACACTGAAGCTTTCTTT CASSYLGTSMNTEAFF
many 13 TRBJ1-1 TRBV29-1 NA TGCAGCGTTGGGAGGACGCCGAACACTGAAGCTTTCTTT CSVGRTPNTEAFF
NA 14 TRBJ2-7 TRBV12-3/TRBV12-4 TRBD1 TGTGCCAGCAGCCAAGGGCAGGGGGCGAGCGAGCAGTACTTC CASSQGQGASEQYF
NA 16 TRBJ1-1 TRBV7-4 TRBD1 TGTGCCAGCAGCGCCGGGACAGGGGTCCGGAACACTGAAGCTTTCTTT CASSAGTGVRNTEAFF
NA 15 TRBJ2-7 TRBV20-1 TRBD2 TGCAGTGCTAGAGGTTATAAGCGGGGCCCCTACGAGCAGTACTTC CSARGYKRGPYEQYF
NA 15 TRBJ1-6 TRBV28 TRBD1 TGTGCCAGCGGTTGGGACAGGTCCTATAATTCACCCCTCCACTTT CASGWDRSYNSPLHF
many 15 TRBJ2-7 TRBV5-1 TRBD1 TGCGCCAGCAGCTTGGGGGGACAGAACACCTACGAGCAGTACTTC CASSLGGQNTYEQYF
many 14 TRBJ1-1 TRBV10-3 NA TGTGCCATCAGTTCAGGGGATTGGGGCACTGAAGCTTTCTTT CAISSGDWGTEAFF
NA 14 TRBJ1-2 TRBV6-2/TRBV6-3 NA TGTGCCAGCAGTTACGTGTCAGGAGCCTATGGCTACACCTTC CASSYVSGAYGYTF
many 14 TRBJ1-5 TRBV12-3/TRBV12-4 NA TGTGCCAGCAGCTTCGGACAGTCCAATCAGCCCCAGCATTTT CASSFGQSNQPQHF
NA 12 TRBJ2-7 TRBV28 NA TGTGCCAGCAGGAGGGGAGTCCACGAGCAGTACTTC CASRRGVHEQYF
many 16 TRBJ1-2 TRBV10-1 NA TGCGCCAGCAGTGAGTCCAGGGCCCTCGGAGTCGATGGCTACACCTTC CASSESRALGVDGYTF
NA 14 TRBJ1-2 TRBV12-5 TRBD1 TGTGCTGGCAGCAAAAGACAGGGTTTTTATGGCTACACCTTC CAGSKRQGFYGYTF
many 15 TRBJ2-4 TRBV12-3/TRBV12-4 TRBD1 TGTGCCAGCAGATCCATCCAGGGGGCGAAAAACATTCAGTACTTC CASRSIQGAKNIQYF
NA 13 TRBJ1-1 TRBV2 NA TGTGCCAGCATACCGGGGCCCATCGCTGAAGCTTTCTTT CASIPGPIAEAFF
few 12 TRBJ2-7 TRBV3-1 TRBD2 TGTGCCAGCAGGGGACTAGCTCTCGAGCAGTACTTC CASRGLALEQYF
many 14 TRBJ2-7 TRBV5-1 TRBD1 TGCGCCAGCAGCTTGAGGGGGCCCGCCTACGAGCAGTACTTC CASSLRGPAYEQYF
many 17 TRBJ1-2 TRBV6-1 NA TGTGCCAGCAGTGAATTTGGCTTGGGCCAGGCTAACTATGGCTACACCTTC CASSEFGLGQANYGYTF
many 11 TRBJ1-3 TRBV10-3 NA TGTGCCTTCGACTCTGGAAACACCATATATTTT CAFDSGNTIYF
few 11 TRBJ1-1 TRBV7-9 NA TGTGCCAGCAGGGCCGGGGTTTCAGCTTTCTTT CASRAGVSAFF
few 14 TRBJ1-1 TRBV19 NA TGTGCCAGCAACGCGCAGGGGACGAACACTGAAGCTTTCTTT CASNAQGTNTEAFF
NA 15 TRBJ2-2 TRBV5-1 TRBD1 TGCGCCAGCCGGTGGACAGGGTCATCCACCGGGGAGCTGTTTTTT CASRWTGSSTGELFF
many 16 TRBJ1-5 TRBV28 TRBD1 TGTGCCAGCAGTCCACCCCGCAGGGGGCGTAATCAGCCCCAGCATTTT CASSPPRRGRNQPQHF
many 13 TRBJ2-7 TRBV2 TRBD2 TGTGCCAGCAGTGTTAGCGGGACCTACGAGCAGTACTTC CASSVSGTYEQYF
NA 13 TRBJ2-7 TRBV20-1 NA TGCAGTGCTCCGGGCAAAGGGCCCTACGAGCAGTACTTC CSAPGKGPYEQYF
many 13 TRBJ2-5 TRBV11-2 TRBD2 TGTGCCAGCAGCTTACGCCCTGGGGGGGACTCCGGGTTC CASSLRPGGDSGF
NA 14 TRBJ2-6 TRBV12-3/TRBV12-4 TRBD1 TGTGCCAGCAGACAGGGGGCTGGGGCCAACGTCCTGACTTTC CASRQGAGANVLTF
NA 19 TRBJ2-4 TRBV18 NA TGTGCCAGCTCACCGGCGTTAGGACTAACCTCCATAGCCAAAAACATTCAGTACTTC CASSPALGLTSIAKNIQYF
few 17 TRBJ2-7 TRBV4-2 TRBD2 TGTGCCAGCAGCCAAGATCGAGGTAGCGGGGGCGGGTACGAGCAGTACTTC CASSQDRGSGGGYEQYF
many 15 TRBJ1-1 TRBV12-3/TRBV12-4 TRBD1 TGTGCCAGCAGTTTATCGGGACAGAGGAACACTGAAGCTTTCTTT CASSLSGQRNTEAFF
many 14 TRBJ1-1 TRBV20-1 NA TGCAGTGCTAGCTTCGGGGGGGGTAACACTGAAGCTTTCTTT CSASFGGGNTEAFF
NA 15 TRBJ1-1 TRBV7-9 TRBD1 TGTGCCAGCAGCTCCAAAGGACAGGGGAACACTGAAGCTTTCTTT CASSSKGQGNTEAFF
many 12 TRBJ1-2 TRBV29-1 TRBD1 TGCAGCGACCGGACAGGGAGCTATGGCTACACCTTC CSDRTGSYGYTF
NA 19 TRBJ2-6 TRBV18 NA TGTGCCAGCTCACCAAGTGGACAGCTACTATACTCTGGGGCCAACGTCCTGACTTTC CASSPSGQLLYSGANVLTF
many 16 TRBJ1-6 TRBV12-3/TRBV12-4 NA TGTGCCAGCAGCAAGGACGTAGACTCCTATAATTCACCCCTCCACTTT CASSKDVDSYNSPLHF
many 16 TRBJ1-5 TRBV2 NA TGTGCCAGCAGTGGCCTCCGGGACCTGGGCAATCAGCCCCAGCATTTT CASSGLRDLGNQPQHF